This TCR beta chain came from a study of blood T cell repertoires in COVID-19. Study in general: Acute and convalescent COVID-19 samples came from the United States, Italy and Spain. Sample material is recorded as cDNA or gDNA derived from T cells, B-cell-depleted T cells, or PBMCs.

Original analysis: Amplification of reference gene primers was used by the study to estimate nucleated cell counts. Sequenced by immunoSEQ multiplex PCR; TCRdb stores in-frame clones only, minus some. V and J calls and clone size are copied from that table; D and trimming were computed from the DNA. Found here are about 110,000 clones, over 75% of them singletons; the top ten hold approximately 4.1%. V lost 4 bases and J 0 bases, leaving 13 bases between the germline ends. CDR3 length: 16 amino acids. CDR1 and CDR2 (germline): SEHNR, FQNEAQ (reference sequence). Sequencing used peripheral blood. V and J are TRBV7-9 and TRBJ2-4; tentative D call: TRBD2 (5 bases). The receptor's source is an older woman with acute or convalescent COVID-19. The chain's CDR3 is CASSSLRELAKNIQYF. The CDR3 coding sequence is TGTGCCAGCAGCTCCCTGAGGGAGCTAGCCAAAAACATTCAGTACTTC.